The TCR beta chain described here comes from a study of shared clonotypes between healthy human individuals. Study-wide points: Unshared clonotypes carried lower generation probabilities than those common to all four donors.

Sorted-subset replicate PCR reactions were performed with 150 to 200 ng DNA, corresponding to roughly 27,000 T cell genomes. Clones were read by immunoSEQ multiplex PCR, and TCRdb kept only the in-frame ones, dropping some. The table lists about 690,000 clones, 90% of them singletons. On this clone: No antigen is known for it.

The ends lost 6 bases at V and 2 bases at J; junction bases unmatched: 8. The germline gives CDR1 SGHVS, CDR2 FQNEAQ. The CDR3 is 15 residues long. This TCR was recovered from a man between 18 and 35 years old in good health. Some clones in this sample may be carry-over from other donors' samples. The sample consisted of memory CD8+ T cells from PBMCs. The subset is: CD45RO+ cells pooled with CCR7-negative TemRA cells. This chain joins TRBV7-8 and TRBJ2-7; TRBD1 aligns across 9 bases. This CDR3 is CASSRSGTGPYEQYF. In nucleotides, the CDR3 is TGTGCCAGCAGTCGCTCCGGGACAGGGCCCTACGAGCAGTACTTC. The entire variable domain, with the rest obtained from reference TRBV7-8 and TRBJ2-7, is as follows: GAGVSQSPRYKVAKRGQDVALRCDPISGHVSLFWYQQALGQGPEFLTYFQNEAQLDKSGLPSDRFFAERPEGSVSTLKIQRTQQEDSAVYLCASSRSGTGPYEQYFGPGTRLTVT.